This T cell receptor (beta chain) comes out of a study of blood T cell repertoires in COVID-19. Study-level information: Samples taken during acute and convalescent COVID-19 were collected in the United States, Italy and Spain. T cells, B-cell-depleted T cells, or PBMCs supplied cDNA or gDNA.

Study processing details: Amplification from reference gene primers served as the basis for estimated nucleated cell counts. Sequencing was performed with immunoSEQ multiplex PCR; in TCRdb, only in-frame clones are kept and a portion is missing. The V and J calls and clone size come from that table; D and trimming were worked out from the DNA. Seen here are about 61,000 clones, over 75% observed once, and the top ten hold about 20%. This clone appeared many times. There are 16 residues in the CDR3. Germline values: CDR1 LNHDA, CDR2 SQIVND (reference sequence). After removal of 1 base from V and 6 bases from J, the junction contained 7 bases not matched to a gene.

The V call is TRBV19, the J call TRBJ2-1; 9 bases align to TRBD2. The sequence was obtained from a man at least 80 years old with active or convalescent COVID-19. Input material: peripheral blood. CDR3 region: CASSIVGAGGINEQFF. The DNA of the CDR3 is TGTGCCAGTAGTATAGTAGGAGCGGGGGGAATCAATGAGCAGTTCTTC. The whole variable domain, remainder taken from reference TRBV19 and TRBJ2-1, is DGGITQSPKYLFRKEGQNVTLSCEQNLNHDAMYWYRQDPGQGLRLIYYSQIVNDFQKGDIAEGYSVSREKKESFPLTVTSAQKNPTAFYLCASSIVGAGGINEQFFGPGTRLTVL.